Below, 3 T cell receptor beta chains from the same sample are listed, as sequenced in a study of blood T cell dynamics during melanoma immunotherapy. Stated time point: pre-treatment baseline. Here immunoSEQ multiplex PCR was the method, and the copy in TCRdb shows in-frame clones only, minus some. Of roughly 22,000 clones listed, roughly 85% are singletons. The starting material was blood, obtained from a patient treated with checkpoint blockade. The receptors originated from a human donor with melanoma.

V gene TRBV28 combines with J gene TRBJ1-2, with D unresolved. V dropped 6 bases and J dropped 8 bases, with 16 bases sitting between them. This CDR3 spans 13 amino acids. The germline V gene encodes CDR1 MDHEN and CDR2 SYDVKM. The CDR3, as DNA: TGTGCCAGCAGCGCCTCAGGAGGTCTGGGCTACACCTTC. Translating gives CASSASGGLGYTF.

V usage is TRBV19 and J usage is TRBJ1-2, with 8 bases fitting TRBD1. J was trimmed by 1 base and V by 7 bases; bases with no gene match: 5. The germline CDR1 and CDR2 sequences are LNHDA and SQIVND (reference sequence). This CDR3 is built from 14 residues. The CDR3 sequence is CASTPRGRNYGYTF. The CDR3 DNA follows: TGTGCCAGTACCCCCAGGGGGCGTAACTATGGCTACACCTTC.

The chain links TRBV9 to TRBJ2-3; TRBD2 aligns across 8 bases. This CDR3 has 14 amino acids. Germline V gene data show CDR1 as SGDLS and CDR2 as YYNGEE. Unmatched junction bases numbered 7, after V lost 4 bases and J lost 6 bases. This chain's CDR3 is CASSTGLAGDTQYF. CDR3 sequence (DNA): TGTGCCAGCAGCACCGGACTAGCCGGGGATACGCAGTATTTT.